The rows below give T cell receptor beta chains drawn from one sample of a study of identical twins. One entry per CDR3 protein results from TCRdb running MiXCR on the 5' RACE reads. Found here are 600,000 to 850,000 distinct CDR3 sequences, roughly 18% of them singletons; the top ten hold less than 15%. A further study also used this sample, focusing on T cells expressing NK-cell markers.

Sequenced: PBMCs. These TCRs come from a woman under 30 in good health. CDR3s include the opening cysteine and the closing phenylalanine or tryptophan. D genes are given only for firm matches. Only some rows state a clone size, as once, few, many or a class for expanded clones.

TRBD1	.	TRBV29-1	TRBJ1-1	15	CSAYPLRGQDFEAFF	TGCAGCGCTTACCCTCTGAGGGGGCAGGATTTTGAAGCTTTCTTT
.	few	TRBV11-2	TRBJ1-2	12	CASSLGPEGYTF	TGTGCCAGCAGCTTAGGCCCAGAAGGCTACACCTTC
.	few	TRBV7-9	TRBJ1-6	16	CASSLRAEGYNSPLHF	TGTGCCAGCAGCTTAAGGGCTGAAGGTTATAATTCACCCCTCCACTTT
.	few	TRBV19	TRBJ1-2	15	CASSLGTAANYGYTF	TGTGCCAGTAGTCTGGGGACCGCAGCTAACTATGGCTACACCTTC
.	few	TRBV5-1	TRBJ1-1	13	CASSLAERTEAFF	TGCGCCAGCAGCTTGGCCGAGAGGACTGAAGCTTTCTTT
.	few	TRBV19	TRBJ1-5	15	CASSIRRTGDQPQHF	TGTGCCAGTAGTATTCGCAGGACCGGTGATCAGCCCCAGCATTTT
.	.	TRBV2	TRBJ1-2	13	CASSVGVGGSYTF	TGTGCCAGCAGCGTCGGTGTTGGGGGGAGCTACACCTTC
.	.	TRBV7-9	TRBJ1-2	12	CASRGQHYGYTF	TGTGCCAGCAGAGGACAACACTATGGCTACACCTTC
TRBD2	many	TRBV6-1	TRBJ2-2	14	CASSQGLAIGELFF	TGTGCCAGCAGTCAGGGACTAGCGATAGGGGAGCTGTTTTTT
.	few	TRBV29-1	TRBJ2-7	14	CSVPGIGGTREQYF	TGCAGCGTACCGGGTATAGGGGGGACCCGCGAGCAGTACTTC
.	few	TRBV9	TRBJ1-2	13	CASSAGTQDGYTF	TGTGCCAGCAGCGCGGGGACCCAAGATGGCTACACCTTC
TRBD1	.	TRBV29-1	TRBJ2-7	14	CSVAEGTDLYEQYF	TGCAGCGTCGCCGAGGGGACAGATCTCTACGAGCAGTACTTC
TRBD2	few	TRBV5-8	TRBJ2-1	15	CASSSGTSGRREQFF	TGTGCCAGCAGCTCCGGGACTAGCGGGAGGAGGGAGCAGTTCTTC
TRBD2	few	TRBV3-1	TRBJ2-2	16	CASSRLAGVRPGELFF	TGTGCCAGCAGCCGACTAGCGGGAGTCCGTCCCGGGGAGCTGTTTTTT
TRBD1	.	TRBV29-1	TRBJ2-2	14	CSVQRGRDTGELFF	TGCAGCGTCCAGAGGGGGCGTGATACCGGGGAGCTGTTTTTT
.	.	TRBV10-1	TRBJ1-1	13	CASSAVRNTEAFF	TGCGCCAGCAGTGCGGTGAGGAACACTGAAGCTTTCTTT
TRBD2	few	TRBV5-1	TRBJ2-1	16	CASAIGLAGIYNEQFF	TGCGCCAGCGCCATCGGGTTAGCGGGGATCTACAATGAGCAGTTCTTC
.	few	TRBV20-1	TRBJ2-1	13	CSARDNMRNEQFF	TGCAGTGCTAGAGATAACATGCGCAATGAGCAGTTCTTC
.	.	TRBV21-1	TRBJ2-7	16	CASSKKVTRPNYEQYF	TGTGCCAGCAGCAAAAAGGTCACACGCCCAAACTACGAGCAGTACTTC
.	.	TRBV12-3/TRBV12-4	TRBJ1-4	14	CASSRKPGREKLFF	TGTGCCAGCAGCCGCAAACCAGGGAGGGAAAAACTGTTTTTT
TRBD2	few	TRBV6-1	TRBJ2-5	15	CASSEVSGGAETQYF	TGTGCCAGCAGTGAAGTTAGCGGGGGGGCCGAGACCCAGTACTTC
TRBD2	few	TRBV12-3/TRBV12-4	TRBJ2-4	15	CASSLLGGGGNIQYF	TGTGCCAGCAGTTTACTGGGCGGCGGGGGAAACATTCAGTACTTC
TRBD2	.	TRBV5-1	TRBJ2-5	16	CASRPQASGRGETQYF	TGCGCCAGCCGACCCCAAGCTAGCGGGAGAGGAGAGACCCAGTACTTC
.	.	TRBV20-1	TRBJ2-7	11	CSAGRVHEQYF	TGCAGTGCTGGCAGGGTCCACGAGCAGTACTTC
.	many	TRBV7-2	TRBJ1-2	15	CASSLGLLANYGYTF	TGTGCCAGCAGCTTAGGTTTACTGGCTAACTATGGCTACACCTTC
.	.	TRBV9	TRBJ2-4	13	CASSVNGLDIQYF	TGTGCCAGCAGCGTAAACGGTTTGGACATTCAGTACTTC
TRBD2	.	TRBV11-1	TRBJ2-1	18	CASSLGLAGGDFYNEQFF	TGTGCCAGCAGCTTAGGACTAGCGGGAGGGGACTTCTACAATGAGCAGTTCTTC
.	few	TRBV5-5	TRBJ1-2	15	CASSPATARGGGYTF	TGTGCCAGCAGCCCTGCGACGGCCCGTGGTGGTGGCTACACCTTC
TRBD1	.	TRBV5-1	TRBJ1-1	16	CASSWGTGGPNTEAFF	TGCGCCAGCAGCTGGGGGACAGGGGGCCCTAACACTGAAGCTTTCTTT
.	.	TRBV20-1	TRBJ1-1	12	CSARGPPLEAFF	TGCAGTGCTAGGGGCCCCCCGCTTGAAGCTTTCTTT
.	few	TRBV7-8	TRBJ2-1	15	CASSLEGFGVVEQFF	TGTGCCAGCAGCTTAGAAGGATTCGGGGTCGTGGAGCAGTTCTTC
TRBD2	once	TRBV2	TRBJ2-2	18	CASIGVTSGGAYDGELFF	TGTGCCAGCATAGGAGTGACTAGCGGGGGGGCCTATGACGGGGAGCTGTTTTTT
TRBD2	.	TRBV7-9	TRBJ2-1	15	CASSERTSEYNEQFF	TGTGCCAGCAGCGAACGGACTAGCGAGTACAATGAGCAGTTCTTC
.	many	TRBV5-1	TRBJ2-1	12	CASTGGYNEQFF	TGCGCCAGTACAGGCGGGTACAATGAGCAGTTCTTC
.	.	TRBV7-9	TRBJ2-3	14	CASTPPSSTDTQYF	TGTGCCAGCACCCCGCCCTCTAGCACAGATACGCAGTATTTT
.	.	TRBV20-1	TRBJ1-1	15	CSARKGGSMNTEAFF	TGCAGTGCTAGAAAAGGGGGATCCATGAACACTGAAGCTTTCTTT
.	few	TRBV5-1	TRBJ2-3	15	CASSLQGGGQDTQYF	TGCGCCAGCAGCTTGCAGGGGGGCGGACAAGATACGCAGTATTTT
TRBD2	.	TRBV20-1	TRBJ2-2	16	CSATPSVGAGAGELFF	TGCAGTGCTACCCCGAGCGTTGGAGCGGGAGCCGGGGAGCTGTTTTTT
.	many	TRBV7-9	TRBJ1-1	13	CASSLIGGAEAFF	TGTGCCAGCAGCTTAATAGGGGGTGCTGAAGCTTTCTTT
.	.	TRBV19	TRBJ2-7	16	CASSPPGVRGANEQYF	TGTGCCAGTAGCCCCCCGGGGGTTAGGGGGGCCAACGAGCAGTACTTC
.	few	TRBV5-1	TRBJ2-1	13	CASSLGRSREQFF	TGCGCCAGCAGCCTAGGGAGGAGTCGTGAGCAGTTCTTC
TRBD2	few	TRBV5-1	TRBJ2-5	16	CASSFPVAGVLETQYF	TGCGCCAGCAGCTTCCCGGTAGCGGGAGTGCTAGAGACCCAGTACTTC
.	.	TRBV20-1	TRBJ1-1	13	CSAKPTVNTEAFF	TGCAGTGCTAAGCCTACAGTGAACACTGAAGCTTTCTTT
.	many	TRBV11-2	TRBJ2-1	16	CASSRQTGAGYNEQFF	TGTGCCAGCAGCCGTCAGACTGGCGCCGGCTACAATGAGCAGTTCTTC
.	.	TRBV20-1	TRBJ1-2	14	CSYTALGSGYGYTF	TGCAGTTATACAGCATTAGGATCGGGCTATGGCTACACCTTC
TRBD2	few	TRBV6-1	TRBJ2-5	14	CASSRSGGGETQYF	TGTGCCAGCAGCCGTAGCGGGGGGGGGGAGACCCAGTACTTC
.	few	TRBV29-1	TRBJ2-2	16	CSVRQTGLANTGELFF	TGCAGCGTCCGTCAAACAGGTCTAGCAAACACCGGGGAGCTGTTTTTT
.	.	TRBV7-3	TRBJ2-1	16	CASSHKADGGFNEQFF	TGTGCCAGCAGTCACAAAGCGGACGGGGGTTTCAATGAGCAGTTCTTC
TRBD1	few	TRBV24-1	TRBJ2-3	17	CATSATQTGTGGDTQYF	TGTGCCACCAGTGCAACCCAGACCGGGACAGGCGGGGATACGCAGTATTTT
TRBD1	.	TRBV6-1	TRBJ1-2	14	CASSVETGGFGYTF	TGTGCCAGCAGTGTCGAGACAGGGGGCTTTGGCTACACCTTC
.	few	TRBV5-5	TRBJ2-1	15	CASSLFAGAGYEQFF	TGTGCCAGCAGCTTGTTCGCAGGGGCAGGGTATGAGCAGTTCTTC
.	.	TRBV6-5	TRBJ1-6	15	CASSSPSHYNSPLHF	TGTGCCAGCAGTTCCCCCAGCCACTATAATTCACCCCTCCACTTT
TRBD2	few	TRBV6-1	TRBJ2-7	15	CASTPTSGPTYEQYF	TGTGCCAGCACCCCGACTAGCGGACCGACCTACGAGCAGTACTTC
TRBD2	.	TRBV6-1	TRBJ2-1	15	CASRTSGMPVNEQFF	TGTGCCAGTCGGACTAGCGGGATGCCTGTCAATGAGCAGTTCTTC